This TCR beta chain was obtained from a study of cytomegalovirus exposure and HLA in healthy donors. Findings of the study overall: Based on reports, TCR beta sequences accurately predicted HLA-A and HLA-B alleles for most subjects. In vitro confirmation showed a few CMV-associated chains to be CMV antigen specific. In an earlier analysis, most TCR beta V segments were productive about 90% or about 30% of the time.

PCR primers comprised 60 Vbeta and 13 Jbeta primers. Using immunoSEQ multiplex PCR, the repertoire was profiled, and TCRdb retains in-frame clones only, with some absent. The repertoire has roughly 290,000 clones, 75% to 90% of them found once; the top ten carry approximately 0.3%. The CDR3 length is 15 residues. The V end was cut by 5 bases, the J end by 5 bases, with 18 bases between. In germline, CDR1 is MGHDK, CDR2 SYGVNS. Of note for this clone: Antigen specificity is unknown.

The J gene is TRBJ1-1, the V gene TRBV25-1, with D perhaps TRBD1 (6 bases). The sample was PBMCs. This clonotype was obtained from a girl under 10 years old in good health and CMV-seronegative. The CDR3 region has the DNA TGTGCCAGCAGTTTAGGCAGGGGCTGGAGGACTGAAGCTTTCTTT. Protein sequence: CASSLGRGWRTEAFF.